This T cell receptor beta chain was captured by sequencing in a study of cytomegalovirus exposure and HLA in healthy donors. General observations from the study: Association with HLA alleles at 0.05 false discovery rate was found for about 17,000 TCR beta sequences in a later analysis.

On this clone: Its antigen is unknown.

PCR was performed using 60 Vbeta and 13 Jbeta primers. Profiled with immunoSEQ multiplex PCR; TCRdb holds only in-frame clones, not every one. Of about 190,000 clones listed, more than 75% are singletons. The specimen sequenced was PBMCs. The TCR sequence derives from a man aged 25 to 40 in good health and CMV-seronegative.

In nucleotides, the CDR3 is TGTGCCAGCACGGGGTTCCCGAACACTGAAGCTTTCTTT. It yields the protein CASTGFPNTEAFF. This chain connects TRBV28 to TRBJ1-1; D is ambiguous. The CDR3 totals 13 residues. Germline V gives CDR1 MDHEN, CDR2 SYDVKM. The V and J ends lost 7 bases and 1 base respectively, with 10 bases between them.